Each of the 27 T cell receptor beta chains below was sequenced from the same sample in a study of blood T cell repertoires in COVID-19. Here immunoSEQ multiplex PCR was the method, and the copy in TCRdb shows in-frame clones only, minus some. The sample lists a few hundred thousand clones, 80% to 90% occurring once. Sequencing was performed on peripheral blood. The origin of the receptors is a woman in her 70s with acute or convalescent COVID-19.

This chain connects TRBV7-2 to TRBJ1-1; D remains ambiguous. Looked up from germline, CDR1 is SGHTA and CDR2 is FQGNSA. This CDR3 has 13 amino acids. Trimming removed 3 bases at V and 8 bases at J, with 13 bases between. CDR3: CASSLQARHEAFF. CDR3 coding DNA: TGTGCCAGCAGCTTGCAGGCTCGGCACGAAGCTTTCTTT.

Of note for this clone: The sample holds other DNA sequences that translate to the same CDR3. The rearrangement links TRBV2 to TRBJ1-6; TRBD1 matches 7 bases. J gave up 7 bases and V 2 bases, and 5 bases lay outside the gene matches. There are 15 residues in the CDR3. The germline gives CDR1 SNHLY, CDR2 FYNNEI. The CDR3 spells CASSENRGGNSPLHF. Written as DNA, the CDR3 is TGTGCCAGCAGTGAAAACAGGGGCGGGAATTCACCCCTCCACTTT.

The chain is built from TRBV7-3 and TRBJ1-2; possible D gene TRBD1, 6 bases. The germline V and J ends were trimmed by 6 bases and 8 bases, with 16 bases remaining between them. Germline V gives CDR1 SGHTA, CDR2 FQGTGA. The CDR3 consists of 13 residues. In DNA, the CDR3 is TGTGCCAGCAGTTCGGGAACAGGGATCGGCTACACCTTC. Protein product: CASSSGTGIGYTF.

The rearrangement links TRBV2 to TRBJ1-1; D gene ambiguous. Germline V gene sequence: CDR1 SNHLY, CDR2 FYNNEI. This CDR3 comprises 15 residues. Trimming took 7 bases from V and 4 from J, leaving 19 bases between them. The DNA of the CDR3 is TGTGCCAGCACTGGACCCCGGGGAGGAACCACTGAAGCTTTCTTT. It translates to CASTGPRGGTTEAFF.

The genes are TRBV3-1 (or the pseudogene TRBV3-2) and TRBJ1-1; D might be TRBD1 (5 bases). Trimming removed 4 bases at V and 10 bases at J, with 19 bases between. Germline V gene data show CDR1 as LGHDT and CDR2 as YNNKEL (reference sequence). The CDR3 totals 14 residues. CDR3 region: CASSPGTGGNLAFF. CDR3 sequence (DNA): TGTGCCAGCAGCCCTGGAACAGGAGGGAATCTAGCTTTCTTT.

The chain couples TRBV20-1 to TRBJ1-1; D call uncertain. Germline CDR1 DFQATT, CDR2 SNEGSKA (reference sequence). CDR3 length: 13 amino acids. V was cut by 3 bases and J by 2 bases, with 10 bases left in between. The CDR3 sequence: CSASIAANTEAFF. DNA of the CDR3: TGCAGTGCTAGTATAGCGGCCAACACTGAAGCTTTCTTT.

The V gene is TRBV6-4, the J gene TRBJ1-1; D is undetermined. This CDR3 is 10 amino acids long. CDR1 MRHNA and CDR2 SNTAGT come from the germline V gene. The V end was cut by 0 bases, the J end by 11 bases, with 4 bases between. The CDR3 sequence is CASSDSEAFF. CDR3 sequence (DNA): TGTGCCAGCAGTGACTCAGAGGCTTTCTTT.

The chain has TRBV6-5 and TRBJ1-2, with 7 bases lining up with TRBD1. The V gene end was trimmed by 6 bases and the J gene end by 7 bases; junction bases not matched to a gene: 8. CDR1 is MNHEY, CDR2 SVGAGI, per germline. There are 13 residues in the CDR3. The CDR3 nucleotides are TGTGCCAGCAGCCCAGGGGGACGCGTTGGCTACACCTTC. Residues: CASSPGGRVGYTF.

The chain couples TRBV5-1 to TRBJ1-1; no clear D gene. In germline, CDR1 is SGHRS, CDR2 YFSETQ. The CDR3 is 15 amino acids. V lost 1 base and J lost 1, with 11 bases in between. The CDR3 loop is CASSLLAQRNTEAFF. The CDR3 DNA reads TGCGCCAGCAGCTTGCTAGCCCAGAGGAACACTGAAGCTTTCTTT.

The chain has TRBV3-1 (or the pseudogene TRBV3-2) and TRBJ2-7; D is uncertain. With 1 base removed from V and 0 bases from J, the gap between germline ends came to 7 bases. The germline V gene has CDR1 LGHDT and CDR2 YNNKEL (reference sequence). This CDR3 is built from 14 residues. Here the CDR3 reads CASSQGLSSYEQYF. The CDR3 DNA reads as TGTGCCAGCAGCCAAGGCCTTAGCTCCTACGAGCAGTACTTC.

This clone occurred a few times. This chain connects TRBV6-5 to TRBJ1-2; possible D gene TRBD1, 6 bases. The CDR3 spans 14 residues. The V end was cut by 8 bases, the J end by 6 bases, with 19 bases between. Per the germline V gene, CDR1 is MNHEY and CDR2 is SVGAGI. Here the CDR3 DNA reads TGTGCCAGCTATCCCCCAGGGGCGATAAATGGCTACACCTTC. Translation: CASYPPGAINGYTF.

The chain joins TRBV2 to TRBJ2-3, with D possibly being TRBD1 (6 bases). Germline V gives CDR1 SNHLY, CDR2 FYNNEI. CDR3 size: 16 residues. Trimming cost V 6 bases and J 2 bases, with 18 bases left between them. The CDR3 spells CASSQSGWGHTDTQYF. CDR3 DNA sequence: TGTGCCAGCAGCCAATCTGGGTGGGGGCACACAGATACGCAGTATTTT.

The rearrangement joins TRBV18 to TRBJ1-1, with TRBD1 as a possible D gene (5 bases). V gave up 6 bases and J gave up 8 bases, with 13 bases separating them. In germline, CDR1 is KGHSH, CDR2 LQKENI. The CDR3 has 12 amino acids. The CDR3 protein is CASSGEGKEAFF. The CDR3 DNA is TGTGCCAGCTCCGGGGAGGGGAAGGAAGCTTTCTTT.

The rearrangement uses TRBV13 and TRBJ2-5; D might be TRBD2 (5 bases). The CDR3 is made up of 11 amino acids. The V end was cut by 5 bases, the J end by 10 bases, with 11 bases between. The germline V gene encodes CDR1 PRHDT and CDR2 FYEKMQ (reference sequence). CDR3 DNA: TGTGCCAGCAGCCTACTAGGGTTCCAGTACTTC. This sequence encodes CASSLLGFQYF.

The V gene is TRBV1, the J gene TRBJ1-5; TRBD1 is the table's D call and was not checked against the DNA. TRBV1 is a pseudogene segment. This CDR3 is 18 amino acids long. The CDR3 region has the DNA TGCACCAGCAGCCAAGGGGGACAGCACAAAGGGGGGAATCAGCCCCAGCATTTT. Residues: CTSSQGGQHKGGNQPQHF.

This sequence joins TRBV20-1 and TRBJ1-1; D remains unclear. V dropped 6 bases and J dropped 3 bases, with 8 bases sitting between them. The length of the CDR3 is 11 residues. Germline V lookup: CDR1 DFQATT, CDR2 SNEGSKA (reference sequence). The CDR3 is CSANRDTEAFF. In nucleotides, the CDR3 is TGCAGTGCGAACCGGGACACTGAAGCTTTCTTT.

This clone was counted only a few times. CDR3 nucleotides: TGTGCCAGTAGTGTATCTTCCAATGAGCAGTTCTTC. It codes for CASSVSSNEQFF. This chain joins TRBV19 and TRBJ2-1; the D is unclear. This CDR3 is built from 12 residues. V lost 5 bases, J lost 6 bases, and 8 bases lay in between. Per germline, CDR1 LNHDA and CDR2 SQIVND (reference sequence).

The chain combines TRBV19 with TRBJ1-1; D is ambiguous. Germline V gene lookup returns CDR1 LNHDA and CDR2 SQIVND (reference sequence). There are 13 residues in the CDR3. V lost 7 bases to trimming and J lost 4 bases, with 13 bases between them. In nucleotides, the CDR3 is TGTGCCAGTATTAGCCCTGGAAGCACTGAAGCTTTCTTT. Translation: CASISPGSTEAFF.

The rearrangement joins TRBV3-1 (or the pseudogene TRBV3-2) to TRBJ1-2; 12 nucleotides match TRBD1. The length of the CDR3 is 16 residues. The J segment lost 8 bases and the V segment lost 1 base, leaving 8 bases of the junction unmatched. Germline CDR1 is LGHDT and CDR2 is YNNKEL (reference sequence). CDR3 bases: TGTGCCAGCAGCCAAGGGGCCGGGACAGGGGGCCAAGGCTACACCTTC. It codes for CASSQGAGTGGQGYTF.

This chain links TRBV19 with TRBJ2-5, with D perhaps matching TRBD2 (6 bases). The CDR3 is made up of 14 amino acids. Germline V lookup: CDR1 LNHDA, CDR2 SQIVND (reference sequence). V gave up 6 bases and J gave up 5 bases, with 16 bases separating them. The CDR3: CASSAGAGWETQYF. CDR3 nucleotide sequence: TGTGCCAGTAGCGCCGGGGCGGGATGGGAGACCCAGTACTTC.

The chain has TRBV19 and TRBJ2-4, with D maybe TRBD1 (5 bases). Per germline, CDR1 LNHDA and CDR2 SQIVND (reference sequence). The CDR3 is 13 amino acids. Trimming cost V 4 bases and J 9 bases, with 13 bases left between them. The CDR3: CASSTRVLGIQYF. The CDR3 DNA sequence: TGTGCCAGTAGTACCAGGGTATTGGGCATTCAGTACTTC.

This chain uses TRBV5-1 with TRBJ1-4; D unresolved. The germline CDR1 and CDR2 sequences are SGHRS and YFSETQ. The CDR3 runs to 14 residues. Trimming cost V 0 bases and J 4 bases, with 7 bases left between them. The CDR3 reads CASSLGPVNEKLFF. DNA of the CDR3: TGCGCCAGCAGCTTGGGGCCAGTTAATGAAAAACTGTTTTTT.

For the CDR3, the DNA is TGTGCCAGCCCAAATCTAGGCCCCGGAGCGGCAGATACGCAGTATTTT. It encodes CASPNLGPGAADTQYF. V gene TRBV5-8 combines with J gene TRBJ2-3, with a possible D match to TRBD2 (5 bases). V was cut by 7 bases and J by 4 bases, with 22 bases left in between. The germline CDR1 and CDR2 sequences are SGHTS and YDEGEE. CDR3 size: 16 residues.

The V call is TRBV4-1, the J call TRBJ1-1; D is possibly TRBD1 (5 bases). CDR3 length: 15 residues. The V gene's germline CDR1 is MGHRA and CDR2 YSYEKL. The V end lost 3 bases, the J end lost 8 bases, and 19 bases lay between the germline ends. The CDR3 DNA reads TGCGCCAGCAGCCAGCAAGCCAGGGTCGAAGAGGAAGCTTTCTTT. Its translation: CASSQQARVEEEAFF.

The V and J genes are TRBV2 and TRBJ1-2, with D unresolved. V was trimmed by 8 bases and J by 4 bases, leaving 20 bases between them. CDR3 length: 15 amino acids. Germline CDR1 and CDR2: SNHLY and FYNNEI. The CDR3 nucleotides are TGTGCCAGCGGGCAGAAGCTAGCTTTTACCTATGGCTACACCTTC. Translation: CASGQKLAFTYGYTF.

The V gene is TRBV5-6, the J gene TRBJ1-4, with D maybe TRBD1 (6 bases). The V gene lost 4 bases and the J gene lost 6 bases, with 16 bases spanning the gap. The CDR3 extends over 15 amino acids. Germline assignment: CDR1 SGHDT and CDR2 YYEEEE. The CDR3 nucleotides are TGTGCCAGCAGCCTCCGGCAGGGGAGGGATGAAAAACTGTTTTTT. It yields the protein CASSLRQGRDEKLFF.

The chain carries TRBV10-3 and TRBJ2-1; perhaps TRBD1 as D (5 bases). Germline V gene sequence: CDR1 ENHRY, CDR2 SYGVKD. V lost 3 bases and J lost 3, with 9 bases in between. This CDR3 contains 14 residues. The CDR3 DNA reads TGTGCCATCAGTGAACAGGTTGACTACAATGAGCAGTTCTTC. It translates to CAISEQVDYNEQFF.